This T cell receptor (beta chain) derives from a study of T cell repertoires in cytomegalovirus infection. Overall study context: Well-studied HLA-B-restricted epitopes and recently identified HLA-C-restricted epitopes of CMV were both used in the study. Public TCR beta signatures provided an indication of both CMV infection and a matching HLA type.

MiXCR, applied by TCRdb to the reads, yields one record per CDR3 protein. The table includes 550,000 to 850,000 distinct CDR3 sequences, around a third detected once. A word on this clonotype: Its antigen is currently unknown.

The study's findings and limits: Cumulative public TCR beta family frequency identified carriers of CMV plus the relevant HLA.

Germline V gives CDR1 MNHNS, CDR2 SASEGT. This CDR3 has 18 amino acids. V lost 6 bases and J 5 bases, leaving 25 bases between the germline ends. The receptor was isolated from a human donor in good health (CMV status not recorded). Some clones in this sample may be carry-over from other donors' samples. The chain recombines TRBV6-1 with TRBJ2-2; D not resolved. The starting material was cultured PBMCs, obtained from culture after CMV antigen stimulation. CDR3 sequence (DNA): TGTGCCAGCAGCCGACCCCATTCCAGAGCCCAGAGGACCGGGGAGCTGTTTTTT. Residues: CASSRPHSRAQRTGELFF.